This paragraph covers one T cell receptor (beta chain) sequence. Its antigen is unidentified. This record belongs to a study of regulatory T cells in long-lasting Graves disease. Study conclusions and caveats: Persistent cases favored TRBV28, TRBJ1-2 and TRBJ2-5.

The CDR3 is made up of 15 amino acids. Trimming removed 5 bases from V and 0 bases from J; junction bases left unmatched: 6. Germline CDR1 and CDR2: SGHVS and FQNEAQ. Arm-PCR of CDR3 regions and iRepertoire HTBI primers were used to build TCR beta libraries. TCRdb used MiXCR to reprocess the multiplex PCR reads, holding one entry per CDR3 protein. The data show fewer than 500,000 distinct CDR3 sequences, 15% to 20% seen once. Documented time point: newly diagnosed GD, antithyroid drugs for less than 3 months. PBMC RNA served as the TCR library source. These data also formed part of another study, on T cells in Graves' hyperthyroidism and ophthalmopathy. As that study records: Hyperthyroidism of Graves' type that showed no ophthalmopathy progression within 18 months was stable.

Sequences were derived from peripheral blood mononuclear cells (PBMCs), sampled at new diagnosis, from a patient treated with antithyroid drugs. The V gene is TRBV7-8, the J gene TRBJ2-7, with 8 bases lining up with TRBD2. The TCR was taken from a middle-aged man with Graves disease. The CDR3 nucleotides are TGTGCCAGCAGCCGACCGGGGACTAGCTCCTACGAGCAGTACTTC. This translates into CASSRPGTSSYEQYF.